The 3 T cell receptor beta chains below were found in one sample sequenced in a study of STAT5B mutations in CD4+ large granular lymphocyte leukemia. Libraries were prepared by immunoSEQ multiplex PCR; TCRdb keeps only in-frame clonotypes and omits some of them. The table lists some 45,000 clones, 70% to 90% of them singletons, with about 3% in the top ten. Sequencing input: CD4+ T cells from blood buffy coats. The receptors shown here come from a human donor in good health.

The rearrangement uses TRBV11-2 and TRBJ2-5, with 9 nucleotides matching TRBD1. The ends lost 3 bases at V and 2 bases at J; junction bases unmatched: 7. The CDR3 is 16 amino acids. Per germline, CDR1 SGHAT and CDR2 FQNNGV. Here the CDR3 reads CASSFRTGEIQETQYF. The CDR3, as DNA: TGTGCCAGCAGCTTCCGGACAGGGGAGATTCAAGAGACCCAGTACTTC.

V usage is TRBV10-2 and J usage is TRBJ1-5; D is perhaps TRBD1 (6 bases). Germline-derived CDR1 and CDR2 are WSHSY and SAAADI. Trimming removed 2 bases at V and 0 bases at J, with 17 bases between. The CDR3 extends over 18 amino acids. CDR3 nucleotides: TGCGCCAGCAGTGAGGTAGACCATCAGGGGCCTAGCAATCAGCCCCAGCATTTT. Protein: CASSEVDHQGPSNQPQHF.

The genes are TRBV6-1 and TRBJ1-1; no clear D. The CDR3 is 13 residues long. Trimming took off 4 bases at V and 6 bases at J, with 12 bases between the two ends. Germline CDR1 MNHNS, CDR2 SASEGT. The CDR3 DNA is TGTGCCAGCAGTGTGGACGGACCCGCTGAAGCTTTCTTT. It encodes CASSVDGPAEAFF.